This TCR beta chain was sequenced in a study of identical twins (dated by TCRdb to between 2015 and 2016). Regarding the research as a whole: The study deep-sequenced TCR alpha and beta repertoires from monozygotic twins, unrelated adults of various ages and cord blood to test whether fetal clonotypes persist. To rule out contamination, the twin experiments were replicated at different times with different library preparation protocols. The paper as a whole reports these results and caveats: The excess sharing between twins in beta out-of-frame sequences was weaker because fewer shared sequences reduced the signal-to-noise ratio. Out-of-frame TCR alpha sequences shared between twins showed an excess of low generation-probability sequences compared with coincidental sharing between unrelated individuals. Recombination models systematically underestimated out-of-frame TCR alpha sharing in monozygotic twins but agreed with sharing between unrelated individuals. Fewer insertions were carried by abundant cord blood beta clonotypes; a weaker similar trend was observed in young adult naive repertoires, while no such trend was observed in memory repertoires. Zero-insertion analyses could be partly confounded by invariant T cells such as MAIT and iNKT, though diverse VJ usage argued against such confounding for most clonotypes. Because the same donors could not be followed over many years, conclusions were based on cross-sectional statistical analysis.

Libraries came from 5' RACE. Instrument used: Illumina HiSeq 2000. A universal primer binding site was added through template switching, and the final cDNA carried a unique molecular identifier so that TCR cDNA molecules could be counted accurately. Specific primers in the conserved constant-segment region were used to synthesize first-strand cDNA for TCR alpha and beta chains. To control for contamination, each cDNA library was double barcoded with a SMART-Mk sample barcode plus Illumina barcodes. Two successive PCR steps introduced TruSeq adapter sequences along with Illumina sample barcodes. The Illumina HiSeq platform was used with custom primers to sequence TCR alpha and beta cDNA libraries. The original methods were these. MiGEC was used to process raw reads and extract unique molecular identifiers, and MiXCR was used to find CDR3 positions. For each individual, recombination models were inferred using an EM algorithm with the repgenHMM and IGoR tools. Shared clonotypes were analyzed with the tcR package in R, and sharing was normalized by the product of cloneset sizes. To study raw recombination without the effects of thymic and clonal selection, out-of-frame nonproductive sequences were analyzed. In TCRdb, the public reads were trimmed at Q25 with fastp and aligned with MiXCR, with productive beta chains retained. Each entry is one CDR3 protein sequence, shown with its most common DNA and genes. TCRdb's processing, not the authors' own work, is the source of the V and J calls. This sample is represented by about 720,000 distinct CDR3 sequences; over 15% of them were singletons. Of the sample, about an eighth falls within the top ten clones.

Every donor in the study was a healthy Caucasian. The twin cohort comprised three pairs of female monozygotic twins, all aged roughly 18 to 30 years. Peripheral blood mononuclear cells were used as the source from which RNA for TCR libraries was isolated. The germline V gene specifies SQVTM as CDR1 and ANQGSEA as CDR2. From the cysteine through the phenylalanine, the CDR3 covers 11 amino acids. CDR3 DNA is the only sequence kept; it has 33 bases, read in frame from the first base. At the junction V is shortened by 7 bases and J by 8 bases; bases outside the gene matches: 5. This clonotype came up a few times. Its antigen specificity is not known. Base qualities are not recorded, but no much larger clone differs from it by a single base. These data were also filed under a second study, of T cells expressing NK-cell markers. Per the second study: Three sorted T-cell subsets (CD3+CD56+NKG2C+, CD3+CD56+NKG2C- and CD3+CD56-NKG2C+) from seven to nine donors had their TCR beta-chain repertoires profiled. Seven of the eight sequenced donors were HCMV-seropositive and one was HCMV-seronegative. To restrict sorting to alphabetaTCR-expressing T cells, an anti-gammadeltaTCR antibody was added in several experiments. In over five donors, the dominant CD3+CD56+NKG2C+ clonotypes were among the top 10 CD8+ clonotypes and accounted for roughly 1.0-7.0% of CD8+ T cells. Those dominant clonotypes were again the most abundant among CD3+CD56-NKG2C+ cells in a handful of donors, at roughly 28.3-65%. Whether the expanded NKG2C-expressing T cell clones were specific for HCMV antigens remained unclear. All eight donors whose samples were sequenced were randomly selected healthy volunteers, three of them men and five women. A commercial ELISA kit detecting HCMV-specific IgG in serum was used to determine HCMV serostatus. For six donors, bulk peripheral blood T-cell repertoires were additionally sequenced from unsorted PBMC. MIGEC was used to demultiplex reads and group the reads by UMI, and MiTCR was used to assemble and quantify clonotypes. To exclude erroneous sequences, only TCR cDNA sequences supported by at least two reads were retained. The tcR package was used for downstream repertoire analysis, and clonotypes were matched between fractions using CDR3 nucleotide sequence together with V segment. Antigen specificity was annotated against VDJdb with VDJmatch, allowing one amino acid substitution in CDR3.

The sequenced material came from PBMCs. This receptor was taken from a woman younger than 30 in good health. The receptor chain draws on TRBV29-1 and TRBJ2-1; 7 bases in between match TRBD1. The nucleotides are TGCAGCGCCGCAGGGGGTGATGAGCAGTTCTTC. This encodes CSAAGGDEQFF.